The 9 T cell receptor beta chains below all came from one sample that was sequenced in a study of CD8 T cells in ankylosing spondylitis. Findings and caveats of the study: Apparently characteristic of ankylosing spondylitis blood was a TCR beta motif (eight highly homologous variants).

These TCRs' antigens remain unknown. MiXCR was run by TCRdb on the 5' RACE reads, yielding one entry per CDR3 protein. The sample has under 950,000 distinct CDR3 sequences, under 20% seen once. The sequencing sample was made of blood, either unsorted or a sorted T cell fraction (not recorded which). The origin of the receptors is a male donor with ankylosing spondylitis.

DNA for the CDR3: TGTGCCAGCAGCCCCCTGGAGGCCGCATCCAAAGAGACCCAGTACTTC. Translating gives CASSPLEAASKETQYF. This chain uses TRBV7-8 with TRBJ2-5; possibly TRBD2 for D (5 bases). CDR1 SGHVS and CDR2 FQNEAQ come from the germline V gene. Trimming stripped 5 bases from V and 3 bases from J, with 19 bases between. CDR3 size: 16 residues.

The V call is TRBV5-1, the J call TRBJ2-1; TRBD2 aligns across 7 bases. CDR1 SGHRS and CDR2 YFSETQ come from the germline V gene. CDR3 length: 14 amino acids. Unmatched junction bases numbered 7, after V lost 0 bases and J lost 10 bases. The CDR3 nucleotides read TGCGCCAGCAGCTTGGCCTTGAGCGGGGACGAGCAGTTCTTC. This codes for CASSLALSGDEQFF.

The CDR3 loop is CASSEPHSNQPQHF. CDR3 sequence (DNA): TGCGCCAGCAGTGAACCCCATAGCAATCAGCCCCAGCATTTT. This rearrangement joins TRBV10-2 to TRBJ1-5; D not certain. Germline CDR1 WSHSY, CDR2 SAAADI. The CDR3 has 14 residues. V was shortened by 3 bases and J by 0 bases, with 6 bases between the two germline ends.

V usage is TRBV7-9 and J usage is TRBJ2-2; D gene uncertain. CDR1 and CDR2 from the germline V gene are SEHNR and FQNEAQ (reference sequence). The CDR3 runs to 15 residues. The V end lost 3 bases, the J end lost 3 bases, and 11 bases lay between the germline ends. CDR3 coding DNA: TGTGCCAGCAGCTTCCCACTCGGTGACACCGGGGAGCTGTTTTTT. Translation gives CASSFPLGDTGELFF.

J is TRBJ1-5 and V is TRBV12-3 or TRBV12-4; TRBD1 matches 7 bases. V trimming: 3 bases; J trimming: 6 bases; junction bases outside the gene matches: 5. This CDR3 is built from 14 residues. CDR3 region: CASSFGTVGQPQHF. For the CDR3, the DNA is TGTGCCAGCAGTTTCGGGACAGTCGGTCAGCCCCAGCATTTT.

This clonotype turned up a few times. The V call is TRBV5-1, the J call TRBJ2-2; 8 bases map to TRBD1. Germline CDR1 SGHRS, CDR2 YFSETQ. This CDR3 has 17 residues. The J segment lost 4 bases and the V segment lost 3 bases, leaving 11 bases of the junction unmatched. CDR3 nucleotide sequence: TGCGCCAGCAGCTCCCCTGCAGGGGGCCCGTTCACCGGGGAGCTGTTTTTT. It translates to CASSSPAGGPFTGELFF.

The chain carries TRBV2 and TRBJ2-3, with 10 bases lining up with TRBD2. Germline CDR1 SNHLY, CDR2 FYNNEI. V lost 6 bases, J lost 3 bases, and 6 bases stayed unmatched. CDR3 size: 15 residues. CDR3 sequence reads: CASSVIAGGTDTQYF. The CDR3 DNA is TGTGCCAGCAGCGTAATAGCGGGAGGAACAGATACGCAGTATTTT.

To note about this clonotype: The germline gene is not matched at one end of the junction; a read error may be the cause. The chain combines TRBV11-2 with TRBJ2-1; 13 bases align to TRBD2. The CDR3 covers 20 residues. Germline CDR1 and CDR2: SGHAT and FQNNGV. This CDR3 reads CASSLFELAGGPRSCNEQFF. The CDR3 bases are TGTGCCAGCAGCTTATTCGAACTAGCGGGAGGGCCGAGATCCTGCAATGAGCAGTTCTTC. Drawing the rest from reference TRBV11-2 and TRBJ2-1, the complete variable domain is EAGVAQSPRYKIIEKRQSVAFWCNPISGHATLYWYQQILGQGPKLLIQFQNNGVVDDSQLPKDRFSAERLKGVDSTLKIQPAKLEDSAVYLCASSLFELAGGPRSCNEQFFGPGTRLTVL.

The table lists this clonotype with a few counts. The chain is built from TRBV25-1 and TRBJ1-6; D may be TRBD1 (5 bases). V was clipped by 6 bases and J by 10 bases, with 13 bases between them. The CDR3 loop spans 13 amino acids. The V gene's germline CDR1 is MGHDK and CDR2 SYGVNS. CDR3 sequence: CASSVQGYSPLHF. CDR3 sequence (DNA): TGTGCCAGCAGCGTGCAGGGCTACTCACCCCTCCACTTT.